The clone carrying this T cell receptor (beta chain) has more than one count but fewer than ten. Its specificity is not known. The germline CDR1 and CDR2 sequences are DFQATT and SNEGSKA (reference sequence). The CDR3 loop spans 13 amino acids. V was cut by 3 bases and J by 4 bases, with 11 bases left in between. This record comes from a study of blood T cells in healthy people across ages. In the study overall: About one barcoded beta molecule was captured per two T cells (by template switching). Study findings and constraints: Observed TCR beta diversity per million T cells went down as age went up. This fall followed a roughly linear course with age.

Through a sample-barcoded 5' primer and a J-beta primer mix, a second PCR was run for roughly 6 to 12 cycles. Every molecule of cDNA carried a tag from a template-switch adaptor with 12 random nucleotides. TCRdb reprocessed the 5' RACE reads with MiXCR, giving one entry per CDR3 protein. The sample carries around 780,000 distinct CDR3 sequences, about 61% recorded once. Sequenced input: blood. The receptor was derived from a man aged 35-49 years in good health. The V gene is TRBV20-1, the J gene TRBJ2-3; possibly TRBD1 for D (5 bases). In DNA form, the CDR3 reads TGCAGTGCTAGTCTGACAGTTGCAGATACGCAGTATTTT. This gives the protein CSASLTVADTQYF.